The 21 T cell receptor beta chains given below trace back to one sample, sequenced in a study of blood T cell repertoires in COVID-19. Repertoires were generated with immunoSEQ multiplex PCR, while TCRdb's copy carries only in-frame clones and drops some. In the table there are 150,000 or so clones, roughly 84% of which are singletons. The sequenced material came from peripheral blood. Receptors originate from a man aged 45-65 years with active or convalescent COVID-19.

The CDR3 DNA sequence: TGTGCCAGCAGCTGGGGGCGGGACACTGAAGCTTTCTTT. Its protein is CASSWGRDTEAFF. V is TRBV7-8 and J is TRBJ1-1, with a weak D call TRBD1 (6 bases). This CDR3 contains 13 residues. CDR1 and CDR2 from the germline V gene are SGHVS and FQNEAQ. V lost 4 bases and J lost 3, with 9 bases in between.

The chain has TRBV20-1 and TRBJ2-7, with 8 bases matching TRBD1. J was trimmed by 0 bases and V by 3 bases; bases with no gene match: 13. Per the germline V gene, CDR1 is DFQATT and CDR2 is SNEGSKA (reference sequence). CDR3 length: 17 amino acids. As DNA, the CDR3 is TGCAGTGCTAGTGGGGAACGGACAGGGAACCCCTCCTACGAGCAGTACTTC. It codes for CSASGERTGNPSYEQYF.

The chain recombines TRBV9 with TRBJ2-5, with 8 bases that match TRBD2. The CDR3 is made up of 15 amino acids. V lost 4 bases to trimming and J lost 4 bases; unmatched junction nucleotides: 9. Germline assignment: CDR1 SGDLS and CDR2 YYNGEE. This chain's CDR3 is CASSLAGGVGETQYF. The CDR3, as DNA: TGTGCCAGCAGCCTGGCGGGAGGCGTAGGAGAGACCCAGTACTTC.

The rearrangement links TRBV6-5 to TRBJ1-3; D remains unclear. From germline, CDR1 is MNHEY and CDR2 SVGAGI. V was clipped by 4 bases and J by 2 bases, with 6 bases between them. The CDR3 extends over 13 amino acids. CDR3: CASSSLPGNTIYF. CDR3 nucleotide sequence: TGTGCCAGCAGTTCCCTTCCTGGAAACACCATATATTTT.

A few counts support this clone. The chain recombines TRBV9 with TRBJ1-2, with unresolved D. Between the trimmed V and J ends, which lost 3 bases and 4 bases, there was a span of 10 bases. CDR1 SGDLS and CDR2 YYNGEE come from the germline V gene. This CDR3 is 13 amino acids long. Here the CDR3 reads CASSAGIFYGYTF. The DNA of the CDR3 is TGTGCCAGCAGCGCGGGGATTTTCTATGGCTACACCTTC.

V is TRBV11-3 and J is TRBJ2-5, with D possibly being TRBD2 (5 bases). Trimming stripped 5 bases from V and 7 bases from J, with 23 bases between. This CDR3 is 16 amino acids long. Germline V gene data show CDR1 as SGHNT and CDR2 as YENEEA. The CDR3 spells CASSHRGEGGGGTQYF. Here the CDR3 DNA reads TGTGCCAGCAGCCACAGAGGAGAGGGCGGAGGTGGGACCCAGTACTTC.

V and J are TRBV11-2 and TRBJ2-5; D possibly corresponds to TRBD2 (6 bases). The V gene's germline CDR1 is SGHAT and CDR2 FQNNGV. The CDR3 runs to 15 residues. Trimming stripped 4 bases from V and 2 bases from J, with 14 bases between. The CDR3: CASSSARGPQETQYF. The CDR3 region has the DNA TGTGCCAGCAGCTCCGCGCGGGGCCCGCAAGAGACCCAGTACTTC.

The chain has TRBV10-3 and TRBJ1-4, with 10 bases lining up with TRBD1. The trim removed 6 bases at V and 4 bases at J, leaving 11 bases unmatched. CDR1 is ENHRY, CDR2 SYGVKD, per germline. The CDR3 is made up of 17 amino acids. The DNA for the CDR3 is TGTGCCATCAGCCCCCGGGGACAGGGGCCAAATAATGAAAAACTGTTTTTT. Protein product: CAISPRGQGPNNEKLFF.

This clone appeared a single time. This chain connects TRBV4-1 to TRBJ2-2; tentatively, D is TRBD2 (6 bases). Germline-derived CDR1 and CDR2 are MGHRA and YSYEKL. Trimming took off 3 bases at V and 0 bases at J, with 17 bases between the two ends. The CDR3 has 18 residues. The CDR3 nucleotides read TGCGCCAGCAGCCACTCAGAAAGCGGCGGGGCGAACACCGGGGAGCTGTTTTTT. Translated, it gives CASSHSESGGANTGELFF.

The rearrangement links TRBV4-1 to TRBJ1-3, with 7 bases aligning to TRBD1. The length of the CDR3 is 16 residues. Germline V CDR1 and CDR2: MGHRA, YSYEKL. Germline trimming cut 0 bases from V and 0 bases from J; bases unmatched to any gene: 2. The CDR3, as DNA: TGCGCCAGCAGCCAAGATCGGGACAGCTCTGGAAACACCATATATTTT. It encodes CASSQDRDSSGNTIYF.

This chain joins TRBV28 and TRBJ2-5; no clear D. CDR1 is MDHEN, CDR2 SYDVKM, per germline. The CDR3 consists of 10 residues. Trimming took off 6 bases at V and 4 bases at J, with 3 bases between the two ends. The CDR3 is CASSLETQYF. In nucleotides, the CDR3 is TGTGCCAGCAGCCTAGAGACCCAGTACTTC. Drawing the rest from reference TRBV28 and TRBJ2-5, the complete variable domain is DVKVTQSSRYLVKRTGEKVFLECVQDMDHENMFWYRQDPGLGLRLIYFSYDVKMKEKGDIPEGYSVSREKKERFSLILESASTNQTSMYLCASSLETQYFGPGTRLLVL.

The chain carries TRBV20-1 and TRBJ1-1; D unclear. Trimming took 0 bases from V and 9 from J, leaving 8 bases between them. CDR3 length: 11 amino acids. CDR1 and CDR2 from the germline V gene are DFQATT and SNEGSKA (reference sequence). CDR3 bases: TGCAGTGCTAGAGATCGGGTCCAAGCTTTCTTT. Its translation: CSARDRVQAFF.

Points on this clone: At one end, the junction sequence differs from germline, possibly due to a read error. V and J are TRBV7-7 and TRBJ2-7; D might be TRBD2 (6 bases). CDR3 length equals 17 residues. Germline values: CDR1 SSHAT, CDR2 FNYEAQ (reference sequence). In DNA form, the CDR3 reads TGTGCTAGCAGCTTAGCGGCGGCTGGATGTAAACACTACGAGCAGTACTTC. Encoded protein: CASSLAAAGCKHYEQYF.

The CDR3 sequence is CASTRTGGGNIQYF. DNA of the CDR3: TGTGCCAGCACCAGAACAGGGGGTGGGAACATTCAGTACTTC. This chain connects TRBV2 to TRBJ2-4; 8 bases map to TRBD1. V was pared by 7 bases and J by 7 bases, with 9 bases of the junction left unmatched. Germline V gives CDR1 SNHLY, CDR2 FYNNEI. CDR3 length equals 14 residues.

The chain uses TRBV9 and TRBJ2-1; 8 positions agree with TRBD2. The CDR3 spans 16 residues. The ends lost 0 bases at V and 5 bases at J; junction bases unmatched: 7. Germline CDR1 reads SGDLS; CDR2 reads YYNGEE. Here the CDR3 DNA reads TGTGCCAGCAGCGTAGGAGCTAGCGGGTCGGACAATGAGCAGTTCTTC. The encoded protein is CASSVGASGSDNEQFF.

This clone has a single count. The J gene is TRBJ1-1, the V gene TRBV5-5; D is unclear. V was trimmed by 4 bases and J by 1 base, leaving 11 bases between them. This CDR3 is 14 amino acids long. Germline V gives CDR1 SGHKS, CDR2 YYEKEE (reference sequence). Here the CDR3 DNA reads TGTGCCAGCAGCCCTCGGGTGGGGAACACTGAAGCTTTCTTT. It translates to CASSPRVGNTEAFF.

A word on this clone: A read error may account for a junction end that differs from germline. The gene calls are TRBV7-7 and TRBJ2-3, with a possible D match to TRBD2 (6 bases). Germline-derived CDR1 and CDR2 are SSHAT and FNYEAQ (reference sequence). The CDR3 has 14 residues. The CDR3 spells CASSAAGITDTQYF. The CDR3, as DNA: TGTGCTAGCAGCGCTGCGGGGATCACAGATACGCAGTATTTT.

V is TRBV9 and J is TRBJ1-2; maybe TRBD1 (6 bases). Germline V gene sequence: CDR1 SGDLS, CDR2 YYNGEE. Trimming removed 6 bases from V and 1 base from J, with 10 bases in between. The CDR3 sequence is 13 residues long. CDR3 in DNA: TGTGCCAGCACGGGACATCATAACTATGGCTACACCTTC. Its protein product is CASTGHHNYGYTF.

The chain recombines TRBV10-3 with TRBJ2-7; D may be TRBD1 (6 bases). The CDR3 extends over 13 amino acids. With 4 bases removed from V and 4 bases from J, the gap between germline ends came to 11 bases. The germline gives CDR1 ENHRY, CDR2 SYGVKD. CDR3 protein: CAISGQAEYEQYF. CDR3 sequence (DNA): TGTGCCATCAGTGGACAGGCAGAATACGAGCAGTACTTC.

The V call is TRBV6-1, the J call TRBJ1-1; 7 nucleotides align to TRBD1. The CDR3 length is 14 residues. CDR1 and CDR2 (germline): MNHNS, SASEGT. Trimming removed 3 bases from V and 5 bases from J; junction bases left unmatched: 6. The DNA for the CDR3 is TGTGCCAGCAGTGAGAGACAGGGTGGGACTGAAGCTTTCTTT. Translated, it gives CASSERQGGTEAFF.

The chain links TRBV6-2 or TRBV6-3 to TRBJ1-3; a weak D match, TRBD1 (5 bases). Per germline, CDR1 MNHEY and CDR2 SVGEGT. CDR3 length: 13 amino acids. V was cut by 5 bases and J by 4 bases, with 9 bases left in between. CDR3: CASSRDYGNTIYF. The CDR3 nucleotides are TGTGCCAGCAGTCGGGACTACGGAAACACCATATATTTT.